A selection of T cell receptor beta chains follows, all from one sample in a study of Graves' ophthalmopathy and Graves' hyperthyroidism. In TCRdb, the multiplex PCR reads were re-called with MiXCR into one record per CDR3 protein. The data contain over 450,000 distinct CDR3 sequences, roughly an eighth of them singletons. Source material: blood. These TCRs come from a woman in her 30s with Graves' ophthalmopathy. CDR3s leave out the opening cysteine and the closing phenylalanine or tryptophan.

j_call: TRBJ2-7
v_call: TRBV12-3/TRBV12-4
cdr3_aa: ASSPRGAGGREQY

j_call: TRBJ1-1
v_call: TRBV27
cdr3_aa: ASSADRVTEAF

j_call: TRBJ2-5
v_call: TRBV3-1
cdr3_aa: ASSQLKPGEAETQY

j_call: TRBJ2-7
v_call: TRBV18
cdr3_aa: ASSPGNGGEQY

j_call: TRBJ2-5
v_call: TRBV25-1
cdr3_aa: ASSDLRGGPGTQY

j_call: TRBJ2-4
v_call: TRBV28
cdr3_aa: ASSLEASGRKGSSY

j_call: TRBJ1-3
v_call: TRBV30
cdr3_aa: AWSVPPTGVRGNTIY

j_call: TRBJ2-6
v_call: TRBV27
cdr3_aa: ASSSKGASSGANVLT

j_call: TRBJ2-5
v_call: TRBV6-5
cdr3_aa: ASSRQGVVETQY

j_call: TRBJ1-1
v_call: TRBV28
cdr3_aa: ASSLSDRLNTEAF

j_call: TRBJ2-5
v_call: TRBV6-1
cdr3_aa: ASSPPQESETQY

j_call: TRBJ1-5
v_call: TRBV18
cdr3_aa: ASSPGSGGNQPQH

j_call: TRBJ1-1
v_call: TRBV12-3/TRBV12-4
cdr3_aa: ASSLDEGTEAF

j_call: TRBJ2-7
v_call: TRBV6-5
cdr3_aa: ASRYSETSSSYEQY

j_call: TRBJ1-5
v_call: TRBV27
cdr3_aa: ASSPIKGGGQSLNQPQH

j_call: TRBJ2-5
v_call: TRBV7-8
cdr3_aa: ASSEDRGLETQY

j_call: TRBJ1-6
v_call: TRBV12-3/TRBV12-4
cdr3_aa: ASTRGANSPLH

j_call: TRBJ2-7
v_call: TRBV11-1
cdr3_aa: ASSLSTGTTRYEQY

j_call: TRBJ1-2
v_call: TRBV2
cdr3_aa: ASSQKQGSYGYT

j_call: TRBJ2-7
v_call: TRBV6-5
cdr3_aa: ASSSGLAGGQTYEQY